This TCR beta chain was observed in a study of metastatic and nonmetastatic thyroid tumors. Using MiXCR, TCRdb re-called clones from the PCR reads. The sample has around 41,000 clones, 25% to 30% seen once. Germline loops: CDR1 MDHEN, CDR2 SYDVKM. The CDR3 spans 15 residues. The junction had 8 bases not matched to a gene; V was cut back by 8 bases and J by 0 bases. Ahead of thyroid surgery, no patient had received treatment of any kind. This TCR came from a male donor with papillary thyroid cancer or a benign thyroid nodule (not recorded which). Some clones in this sample may be carry-over from other donors' samples. The specimen sequenced was blood. The V call is TRBV28, the J call TRBJ2-7, with 9 bases aligning to TRBD2. CDR3 nucleotides: TGTGCCAGCCGACTGACGACTAGCGGCTCCTACGAGCAGTACTTC. Its protein is CASRLTTSGSYEQYF.